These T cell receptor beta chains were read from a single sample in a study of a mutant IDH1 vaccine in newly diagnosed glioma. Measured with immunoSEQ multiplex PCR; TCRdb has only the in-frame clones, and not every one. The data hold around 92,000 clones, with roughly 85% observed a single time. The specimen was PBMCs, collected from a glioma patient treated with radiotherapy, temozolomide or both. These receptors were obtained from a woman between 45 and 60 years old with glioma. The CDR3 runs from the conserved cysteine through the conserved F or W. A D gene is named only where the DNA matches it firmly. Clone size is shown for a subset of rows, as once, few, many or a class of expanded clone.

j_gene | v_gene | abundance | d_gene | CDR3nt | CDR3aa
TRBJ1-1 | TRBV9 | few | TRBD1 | TGTGCCAGCAGCGTAAATGTGGGACAGGGGACGGGGAACACTGAAGCTTTCTTT | CASSVNVGQGTGNTEAFF
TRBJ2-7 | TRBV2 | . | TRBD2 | TGTGCCAGCAAGGGACTAGACTCCTACGAGCAGTACTTC | CASKGLDSYEQYF
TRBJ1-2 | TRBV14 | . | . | TGTGCCAGCAGCCAAGTAAGAAGATATGGCTACACCTTC | CASSQVRRYGYTF
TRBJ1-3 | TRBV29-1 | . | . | TGCAGCGTTGAGTCAGGAAACACCATATATTTT | CSVESGNTIYF
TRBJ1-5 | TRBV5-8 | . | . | TGTGCCAGCAGCTTTAGCGGTCCCAGGCAGCCCCAGCATTTT | CASSFSGPRQPQHF
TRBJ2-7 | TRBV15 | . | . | TGTGCCACCAGCAGAGATGGGGCTACACCCTACGAGCAGTACTTC | CATSRDGATPYEQYF
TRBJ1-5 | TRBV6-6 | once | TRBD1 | TGTGCCAGCAGTTACTCGACTACAGGGGGGAGTCAGCCCCAGCATTTT | CASSYSTTGGSQPQHF
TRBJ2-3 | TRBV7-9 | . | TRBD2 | TGTGCCAGCAGCTTACTAGCGGGGGTGAGCACAGATACGCAGTATTTT | CASSLLAGVSTDTQYF
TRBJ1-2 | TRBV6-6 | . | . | TGTGCCTCGTCCCCCGGGGACTATGGCTACACCTTC | CASSPGDYGYTF
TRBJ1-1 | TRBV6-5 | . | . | TGTGCCAGCAGCTACATGGTTAGCACTGAAGCTTTCTTT | CASSYMVSTEAFF
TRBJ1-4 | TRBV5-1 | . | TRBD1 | TGCGCCAGCAGCTTATTTCAGATTACAGGGGGCCTAAATGAAAAACTGTTTTTT | CASSLFQITGGLNEKLFF
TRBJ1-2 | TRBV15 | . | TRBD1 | TGTGCCACCAGCCGAGGGACAGCCAGCCAGCACCTCTATGGCTACACCTTC | CATSRGTASQHLYGYTF
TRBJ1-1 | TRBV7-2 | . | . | TGTGCCAGCAGCTCATTATCCGGGACTGAAGCTTTCTTT | CASSSLSGTEAFF